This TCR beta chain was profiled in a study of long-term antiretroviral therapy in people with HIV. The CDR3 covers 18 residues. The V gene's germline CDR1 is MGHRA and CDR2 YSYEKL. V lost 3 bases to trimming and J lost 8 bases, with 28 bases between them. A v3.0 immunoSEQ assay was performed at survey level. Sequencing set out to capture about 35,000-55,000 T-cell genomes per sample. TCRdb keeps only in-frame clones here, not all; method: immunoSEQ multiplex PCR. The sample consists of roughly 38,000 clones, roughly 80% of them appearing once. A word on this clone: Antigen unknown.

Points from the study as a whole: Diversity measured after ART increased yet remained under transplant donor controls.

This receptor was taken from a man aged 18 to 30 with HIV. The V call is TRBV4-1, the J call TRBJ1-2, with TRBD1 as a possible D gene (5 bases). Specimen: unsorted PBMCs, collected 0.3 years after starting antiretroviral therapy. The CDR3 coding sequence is TGCGCCAGCAGCCAGGTGGTTATAGGCCCCCGGGAGGGGCGCGGCTACACCTTC. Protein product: CASSQVVIGPREGRGYTF.